One TCR beta chain is described in this entry. Per the germline V gene, CDR1 is SGHTA and CDR2 is FQGNSA. V was shortened by 1 base and J by 2 bases, with 14 bases between the two germline ends. This CDR3 has 16 amino acids. A single record per CDR3 protein comes from TCRdb applying MiXCR to the RT-PCR reads. Altogether just under 550,000 distinct CDR3 sequences are present, under 30% being singletons, with the ten largest covering around 2.8%. The sample is drawn from a study of response to subunit inactivated influenza vaccine. These data were likewise used in another study, on T cells expressing NK-cell markers. That investigation notes: For TCR beta, cDNA was produced by 5'RACE template switching with UMIs. Seven donors tested HCMV-seropositive and one tested seronegative among the eight sequenced. Several experiments added an anti-gamma-delta TCR antibody to sort only alpha-beta TCR T cells. The study left the HCMV specificity of expanded NKG2C+ T cell clones unresolved.

V is TRBV7-2 and J is TRBJ2-5; maybe TRBD2 (5 bases). Sequences were derived from CD4+ T cells sorted from PBMCs, sampled approximately 13 days after vaccination. The sequence was obtained from a man aged 45-65 years who received an inactivated influenza vaccine. CDR3 DNA sequence: TGTGCCAGCAGCTTAGGTCGGGCTAGCTTACAAGAGACCCAGTACTTC. Residues: CASSLGRASLQETQYF.